The 22 T cell receptor beta chains reported below all come from one sample, sequenced in a study of blood T cell repertoires in COVID-19. TCRdb's copy holds only in-frame clones and misses some; the assay was immunoSEQ multiplex PCR. Among around 140,000 clones listed, 65% to 90% were seen once. The sequencing input was peripheral blood. These receptors came from a human donor in a cohort sampled during active COVID-19.

This chain links TRBV5-1 with TRBJ2-6, with a weak D call TRBD1 (6 bases). CDR1 is SGHRS, CDR2 YFSETQ, per germline. This CDR3 is built from 18 residues. Trimming stripped 4 bases from V and 2 bases from J, with 19 bases between. CDR3: CASSQGQSSQAGANVLTF. The CDR3 DNA is TGCGCCAGCAGCCAAGGACAGTCTAGTCAGGCTGGGGCCAACGTCCTGACTTTC.

V is TRBV7-6 and J is TRBJ2-7, with TRBD2 identical over 11 bases. This CDR3 contains 18 residues. The V gene's germline CDR1 is SGHVS and CDR2 FNYEAQ. V dropped 1 base and J dropped 4; count of bases not matched to a gene: 12. The CDR3 bases are TGTGCCAGCAGCTTAGGAATGACTAGCGGGAAGACTCCTTACGAGCAGTACTTC. Its protein is CASSLGMTSGKTPYEQYF. Supplemented by reference TRBV7-6 and TRBJ2-7, the full variable domain reads GAGVSQSPRYKVTKRGQDVALRCDPISGHVSLYWYRQALGQGPEFLTYFNYEAQQDKSGLPNDRFSAERPEGSISTLTIQRTEQRDSAMYRCASSLGMTSGKTPYEQYFGPGTRLTVT.

This chain joins TRBV24-1 and TRBJ2-1; weak D call: TRBD2 (6 bases). The CDR3 has 12 amino acids. The V end was cut by 9 bases, the J end by 9 bases, with 14 bases between. Germline V gene lookup returns CDR1 KGHDR and CDR2 SFDVKD. The CDR3 nucleotides are TGTGCCACCCGGACTACCAACGGTGAGCAGTTCTTC. It yields the protein CATRTTNGEQFF.

J is TRBJ2-7 and V is TRBV19, with D perhaps matching TRBD1 (6 bases). CDR1 LNHDA and CDR2 SQIVND come from the germline V gene (reference sequence). This CDR3 spans 14 amino acids. Trimming stripped 2 bases from V and 5 bases from J, with 13 bases between. The CDR3 loop reads CASSIQGLVDEQYF. The CDR3 region has the DNA TGTGCCAGTAGTATACAGGGGCTAGTAGACGAGCAGTACTTC.

The genes are TRBV5-1 and TRBJ1-3, with unresolved D. The CDR3 runs to 15 residues. CDR1 is SGHRS and CDR2 is YFSETQ in the germline V gene. V was shortened by 3 bases and J by 4 bases, with 14 bases between the two germline ends. CDR3 sequence reads: CASSSGSVTGNTIYF. The CDR3 coding sequence is TGCGCCAGCAGCTCGGGTAGTGTTACAGGAAACACCATATATTTT.

The chain combines TRBV7-2 with TRBJ2-2; 11 positions agree with TRBD2. The germline gives CDR1 SGHTA, CDR2 FQGNSA. J gave up 8 bases and V 5 bases, and 10 bases lay outside the gene matches. CDR3 length equals 16 residues. The DNA of the CDR3 is TGTGCCAGCAGCCCCCCTGGGGTAGCGGGAGGGGGGGAGCTGTTTTTT. Its translation is CASSPPGVAGGGELFF.

The chain uses TRBV4-2 and TRBJ2-5; D might be TRBD1 (5 bases). Germline CDR1 is LGHNA and CDR2 is YNFKEQ. Trimming shortened V by 1 base and J by 4 bases, and 19 bases separated the two germline ends. The CDR3 is made up of 17 amino acids. The DNA of the CDR3 is TGTGCCAGCAGCCAAGGAACGGCACAGGCGGCTGTAGAGACCCAGTACTTC. Protein sequence: CASSQGTAQAAVETQYF.

The gene calls are TRBV7-8 and TRBJ2-7, with TRBD2 matching over 8 bases. Per the germline V gene, CDR1 is SGHVS and CDR2 is FQNEAQ. V lost 5 bases to trimming and J lost 2 bases; unmatched junction nucleotides: 5. The CDR3 runs to 14 residues. The CDR3 nucleotides are TGTGCCAGCAGCGGCGGGACTAGGGCCTACGAGCAGTACTTC. The encoded protein is CASSGGTRAYEQYF.

V usage is TRBV7-9 and J usage is TRBJ2-2, with 11 bases matching TRBD2. This CDR3 spans 20 amino acids. J gave up 3 bases and V 7 bases, and 19 bases lay outside the gene matches. CDR1 is SEHNR and CDR2 is FQNEAQ in the germline V gene (reference sequence). The CDR3 nucleotides are TGTGCCAGCACCCCGGGGGACGGACTAGCGGGCTACTGGGACACCGGGGAGCTGTTTTTT. Translating gives CASTPGDGLAGYWDTGELFF.

The chain uses TRBV15 and TRBJ1-1; D is perhaps TRBD1 (6 bases). This CDR3 comprises 15 residues. Trimming shortened V by 0 bases and J by 9 bases, and 17 bases separated the two germline ends. CDR1 is LNHNV and CDR2 is YYDKDF in the germline V gene (reference sequence). The CDR3 loop reads CATSRERSGTNQAFF. The CDR3 region has the DNA TGTGCCACCAGCAGAGAGAGATCCGGGACAAACCAAGCTTTCTTT.

V is TRBV28 and J is TRBJ1-5, with 10 nucleotides matching TRBD1. Germline CDR1 reads MDHEN; CDR2 reads SYDVKM. The junction had 5 bases not matched to a gene; V was cut back by 2 bases and J by 7 bases. This CDR3 is 15 amino acids long. The CDR3 DNA follows: TGTGCCAGCAGTTTAGTGGGACAGGGGCGGCAGCCCCAGCATTTT. It translates to CASSLVGQGRQPQHF.

The chain uses TRBV5-4 and TRBJ1-4, with D possibly being TRBD1 (6 bases). The CDR3 totals 15 residues. Trimming left V 3 bases short and J 4 bases short, with 13 bases between. Per germline, CDR1 SGHNT and CDR2 YYREEE (reference sequence). The CDR3 DNA follows: TGTGCCAGCAGCTCGCCGGGACAATTTAATGAAAAACTGTTTTTT. Protein product: CASSSPGQFNEKLFF.

The rearrangement joins TRBV7-8 to TRBJ2-7; 8 bases fit TRBD2. V lost 5 bases and J lost 3; bases outside the gene matches: 6. CDR1 is SGHVS and CDR2 is FQNEAQ in the germline V gene. The length of the CDR3 is 14 residues. This CDR3 reads CASSHGAGGYEQYF. DNA for the CDR3: TGTGCCAGCAGCCATGGGGCGGGGGGCTACGAGCAGTACTTC.

This chain joins TRBV29-1 and TRBJ2-7; 7 bases map to TRBD1. The CDR3 is made up of 13 amino acids. V lost 1 base to trimming and J lost 3 bases; unmatched junction nucleotides: 3. Per germline, CDR1 SQVTM and CDR2 ANQGSEA. CDR3 nucleotides: TGCAGCGTTGAAGGACAGGGAAACTACGAGCAGTACTTC. Translation: CSVEGQGNYEQYF.

V and J are TRBV7-7 and TRBJ2-3; D might be TRBD2 (5 bases). The CDR3 has 15 amino acids. CDR1 is SSHAT, CDR2 FNYEAQ, per germline (reference sequence). V was clipped by 1 base and J by 4 bases, with 12 bases between them. CDR3 sequence reads: CASSLGTAGSDTQYF. The CDR3 coding sequence is TGTGCCAGCAGCTTAGGGACGGCGGGTTCAGATACGCAGTATTTT.

The V call is TRBV29-1, the J call TRBJ2-1; possibly TRBD2 for D (5 bases). The CDR3 is 15 amino acids. Trimming pared 2 bases from V and 0 bases from J, leaving 11 bases between. Germline V gene lookup returns CDR1 SQVTM and CDR2 ANQGSEA. CDR3: CSVEPEESSYNEQFF. In nucleotides, the CDR3 is TGCAGCGTTGAACCGGAGGAGAGCTCCTACAATGAGCAGTTCTTC.

The chain employs TRBV14 and TRBJ2-1; D might be TRBD2 (6 bases). Trimming cost V 3 bases and J 6 bases, with 12 bases left between them. Germline V gives CDR1 SGHDN, CDR2 FVKESK. The CDR3 runs to 14 residues. The CDR3 protein is CASSHGGTGNEQFF. In nucleotides, the CDR3 is TGTGCCAGCAGCCACGGCGGGACGGGCAATGAGCAGTTCTTC.

This rearrangement joins TRBV9 to TRBJ2-5; a possible D gene is TRBD2 (5 bases). Germline V gives CDR1 SGDLS, CDR2 YYNGEE. This CDR3 is 15 amino acids long. Trimming removed 0 bases at V and 1 base at J, with 10 bases between. The CDR3 coding sequence is TGTGCCAGCAGCGTAGGTCGGACTGCCCAAGAGACCCAGTACTTC. Residues: CASSVGRTAQETQYF.

This chain uses TRBV5-1 with TRBJ2-7; D ambiguous. The germline CDR1 and CDR2 sequences are SGHRS and YFSETQ. CDR3 length: 16 residues. V dropped 0 bases and J dropped 0 bases, with 13 bases sitting between them. CDR3 region: CASSLVQAGSSYEQYF. The CDR3 nucleotides are TGCGCCAGCAGCTTGGTACAAGCCGGGTCCTCCTACGAGCAGTACTTC.

The chain uses TRBV15 and TRBJ1-6; no reliable D call. The V gene's germline CDR1 is LNHNV and CDR2 YYDKDF (reference sequence). This CDR3 contains 14 residues. V lost 4 bases and J lost 4, with 8 bases in between. The chain's CDR3 is CATSTGVYNSPLHF. CDR3 DNA: TGTGCCACCAGCACCGGGGTATATAATTCACCCCTCCACTTT.

The genes are TRBV7-8 and TRBJ1-5, with 9 bases lining up with TRBD1. V was pared by 0 bases and J by 6 bases, with 3 bases of the junction left unmatched. The CDR3 is 15 residues long. Germline CDR1 is SGHVS and CDR2 is FQNEAQ. The chain's CDR3 is CASSLATGGGQPQHF. CDR3 DNA: TGTGCCAGCAGCTTAGCAACAGGGGGCGGTCAGCCCCAGCATTTT. Complete variable domain (other parts from reference TRBV7-8 and TRBJ1-5): GAGVSQSPRYKVAKRGQDVALRCDPISGHVSLFWYQQALGQGPEFLTYFQNEAQLDKSGLPSDRFFAERPEGSVSTLKIQRTQQEDSAVYLCASSLATGGGQPQHFGDGTRLSIL.

The rearrangement joins TRBV19 to TRBJ2-5, with 10 bases lining up with TRBD1. From germline, CDR1 is LNHDA and CDR2 SQIVND (reference sequence). The V and J ends lost 1 base and 3 bases, in that order; junction bases with no gene match: 2. There are 15 residues in the CDR3. Written as DNA, the CDR3 is TGTGCCAGTAGTATAGGTGGGACAGGGGAAGAGACCCAGTACTTC. Amino acids: CASSIGGTGEETQYF.